The entry that follows covers one T cell receptor beta chain sequence. The antigen is not known. The V end was cut by 5 bases, the J end by 6 bases, with 9 bases between. This CDR3 has 12 amino acids. In germline, CDR1 is LNHNV, CDR2 YYDKDF (reference sequence). 5'RACE with constant-segment primers built TCRalpha and TCRbeta cDNA libraries with UMIs. Each CDR3 protein gets one entry after TCRdb re-called the 5' RACE reads with MiXCR. This table holds about 110,000 distinct CDR3 sequences, 15% to 20% found once. This sample stems from a study of T-cell memory formation after mild COVID-19. Whole-study findings and limits: Prior to infection, memory already included some responding clones, suggesting cross-reactive memory joined. Nothing showed for sure that second-wave clones peaking on day 37 were SARS-CoV-2 specific.

The chain couples TRBV15 to TRBJ2-3; the D is unclear. Input material: PBMCs or a T cell subset sorted from them (not recorded which). This clonotype was sampled from a man between 18 and 29 years old who had mild COVID-19 (a few samples of this study predate the infection). Cell type and time point are not known. CDR3 sequence reads: CATSPSVDTQYF. Here the CDR3 DNA reads TGTGCCACCAGCCCCTCGGTGGATACGCAGTATTTT.